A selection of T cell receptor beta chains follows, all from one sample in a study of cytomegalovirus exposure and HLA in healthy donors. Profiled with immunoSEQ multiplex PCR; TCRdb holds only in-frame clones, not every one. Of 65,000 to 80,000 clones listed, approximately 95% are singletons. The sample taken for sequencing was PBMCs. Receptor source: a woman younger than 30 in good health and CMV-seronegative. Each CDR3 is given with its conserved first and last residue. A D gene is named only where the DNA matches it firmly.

cdr3_aa: CASSYSRGSEAFF; cdr3_nt: TGTGCCAGCAGTTATAGTAGGGGGTCTGAAGCTTTCTTT; v_call: TRBV27; d_call: -; j_call: TRBJ1-1
cdr3_aa: CASSLADTGGELFF; cdr3_nt: TGTGCCAGCAGCTTAGCAGACACAGGCGGGGAGCTGTTTTTT; v_call: TRBV7-9; d_call: -; j_call: TRBJ2-2
cdr3_aa: CASSSSGSQTYNEQFF; cdr3_nt: TGTGCCAGCAGCTCCTCAGGATCCCAAACCTACAATGAGCAGTTCTTC; v_call: TRBV7-8; d_call: -; j_call: TRBJ2-1
cdr3_aa: CASSQDLETWPYEQYF; cdr3_nt: TGCGCCAGCAGCCAAGATCTTGAGACTTGGCCCTACGAGCAGTACTTC; v_call: TRBV4-1; d_call: -; j_call: TRBJ2-7
cdr3_aa: CASSVEVGPSYEQYF; cdr3_nt: TGTGCCAGCAGCGTAGAAGTTGGGCCCTCCTACGAGCAGTACTTC; v_call: TRBV9; d_call: -; j_call: TRBJ2-7
cdr3_aa: CANSWAGGNTEAFF; cdr3_nt: TGTGCCAACAGTTGGGCGGGGGGGAACACTGAAGCTTTCTTT; v_call: TRBV27; d_call: -; j_call: TRBJ1-1
cdr3_aa: CASSLAEAGGYNEQFF; cdr3_nt: TGCGCCAGCAGCTTGGCCGAAGCGGGAGGGTACAATGAGCAGTTCTTC; v_call: TRBV5-1; d_call: TRBD2; j_call: TRBJ2-1
cdr3_aa: CASSSPGWRGGQETQYF; cdr3_nt: TGCGCCAGCAGCTCACCCGGCTGGCGGGGGGGCCAAGAGACCCAGTACTTC; v_call: TRBV5-1; d_call: TRBD2; j_call: TRBJ2-5
cdr3_aa: CASKGAGEQYF; cdr3_nt: TGTGCCTCCAAGGGGGCGGGCGAGCAGTACTTC; v_call: TRBV30; d_call: TRBD1; j_call: TRBJ2-7
cdr3_aa: CASSESGRDTTLF; cdr3_nt: TGTGCCAGCAGTGAATCCGGACGGGATACAACGCTCTTC; v_call: TRBV25-1; d_call: -; j_call: TRBJ2-1
cdr3_aa: CASSQDWGQGFYEQYF; cdr3_nt: TGCGCCAGCAGCCAAGATTGGGGACAGGGCTTCTACGAGCAGTACTTC; v_call: TRBV4-3; d_call: TRBD1; j_call: TRBJ2-7
cdr3_aa: CASSDFFPGTQYF; cdr3_nt: TGTGCCAGCAGTGATTTTTTTCCAGGGACCCAGTACTTC; v_call: TRBV2; d_call: -; j_call: TRBJ2-5
cdr3_aa: CASSKTNAETQYF; cdr3_nt: TGCGCCAGCAGCAAAACTAATGCGGAGACCCAGTACTTC; v_call: TRBV5-1; d_call: -; j_call: TRBJ2-5
cdr3_aa: CASSQLAGRSSYNEQFF; cdr3_nt: TGTGCCAGCAGCCAACTAGCGGGTCGGAGCTCCTACAATGAGCAGTTCTTC; v_call: TRBV7-6; d_call: TRBD2; j_call: TRBJ2-1
cdr3_aa: CASSAQTGAGQPQHF; cdr3_nt: TGTGCCAGCAGTGCCCAGACAGGGGCCGGCCAGCCCCAGCATTTT; v_call: TRBV6-5; d_call: TRBD1; j_call: TRBJ1-5
cdr3_aa: CASSAGASTDTQYF; cdr3_nt: TGCGCCAGCAGCGCGGGAGCGAGCACAGATACGCAGTATTTT; v_call: TRBV4-1; d_call: TRBD2; j_call: TRBJ2-3
cdr3_aa: CASSPRGLSYEQYF; cdr3_nt: TGTGCCAGCAGTCCGCGGGGTCTAAGCTACGAGCAGTACTTC; v_call: TRBV6-1; d_call: -; j_call: TRBJ2-7
cdr3_aa: CASSQGNSWSDNEQFF; cdr3_nt: TGCGCCAGCAGCCAAGGAAACAGTTGGTCAGACAATGAGCAGTTCTTC; v_call: TRBV4-3; d_call: -; j_call: TRBJ2-1
cdr3_aa: CASSPGTGNTDTQYF; cdr3_nt: TGTGCCAGCAGTCCCGGGACAGGGAACACAGATACGCAGTATTTT; v_call: TRBV2; d_call: TRBD1; j_call: TRBJ2-3